These 22 T cell receptor beta chains originate from one sample sequenced in a study of read filtering for tumor transcriptome and immune sequencing. The library was built from roughly 400 ng RNA with molecular barcoded adaptors for alpha/delta and beta/gamma chains. Each CDR3 protein is one row after TCRdb ran MiXCR on the reads. The sample lists around 26,000 distinct CDR3 sequences, approximately 15% occurring once. The sequencing sample was made of a population of CD138-negative cells sorted from bone marrow. Receptors originate from a donor at least 40 years old with multiple myeloma.

This clonotype has ten or more counts. The chain is built from TRBV29-1 and TRBJ2-2; D is perhaps TRBD1 (5 bases). CDR1 is SQVTM, CDR2 ANQGSEA, per germline. V lost 4 bases and J 5 bases, leaving 14 bases between the germline ends. The CDR3 contains 14 residues. The CDR3 loop reads CSVAQGRRTGELFF. The CDR3 nucleotides are TGCAGCGTTGCCCAGGGCCGAAGGACCGGGGAGCTGTTTTTT.

This clonotype was seen ten or more times. The V gene is TRBV24-1, the J gene TRBJ1-1; 8 bases map to TRBD1. CDR3 size: 16 residues. The J segment lost 1 base and the V segment lost 5 bases, leaving 8 bases of the junction unmatched. The germline V gene has CDR1 KGHDR and CDR2 SFDVKD. CDR3 residues: CATSANDRGSNTEAFF. The CDR3 DNA is TGTGCCACCAGTGCTAACGACAGGGGCTCGAACACTGAAGCTTTCTTT.

Of note for this clonotype: It is likely a read error, because the conserved phenylalanine at the end of the CDR3 is missing. The DNA is left out, because the CDR3 cannot be placed on it with certainty; the CDR3 is given as TCRdb lists it. The CDR3 reads CASSFSSGSIGELLL. The rearrangement links TRBV11-2 to TRBJ2-2; TRBD2 is the table's D call, not checked against the DNA. CDR1 and CDR2 from the germline V gene are SGHAT and FQNNGV. The CDR3 has 15 amino acids, counting both end residues.

This clonotype was counted at least ten times. The chain combines TRBV19 with TRBJ2-1; 11 positions match TRBD2. CDR1 is LNHDA, CDR2 SQIVND, per germline (reference sequence). V gave up 5 bases and J gave up 12 bases; unmatched junction bases: 6. There are 13 residues in the CDR3. CDR3 in DNA: TGTGCCAGTAGTCTACTAGCGGGAGAGGGGCAGTTCTTC. Its protein product is CASSLLAGEGQFF. The variable domain in full, with the rest retrieved from reference TRBV19 and TRBJ2-1, is DGGITQSPKYLFRKEGQNVTLSCEQNLNHDAMYWYRQDPGQGLRLIYYSQIVNDFQKGDIAEGYSVSREKKESFPLTVTSAQKNPTAFYLCASSLLAGEGQFFGPGTRLTVL.

This clonotype was seen at least ten times. The CDR3 nucleotides are TGTGCCAGCAGCTTAGAGGAGTTGCGATCGGCTTTCTTT. Protein: CASSLEELRSAFF. V gene TRBV7-9 combines with J gene TRBJ1-1; no reliable D call. Trimming removed 1 base from V and 11 bases from J, with 14 bases in between. The CDR3 runs to 13 residues. Per the germline V gene, CDR1 is SEHNR and CDR2 is FQNEAQ (reference sequence). Combining the CDR3 with reference TRBV7-9 and TRBJ1-1 gives the whole variable domain DTGVSQNPRHKITKRGQNVTFRCDPISEHNRLYWYRQTLGQGPEFLTYFQNEAQLEKSRLLSDRFSAERPKGSFSTLEIQRTEQGDSAMYLCASSLEELRSAFFGQGTRLTVV.

The sample holds many counts of this clonotype. The chain is built from TRBV20-1 and TRBJ2-7; TRBD2 might be the D (6 bases). The germline gives CDR1 DFQATT, CDR2 SNEGSKA (reference sequence). With 3 bases removed from V and 2 bases from J, the gap between germline ends came to 17 bases. The CDR3 is made up of 15 amino acids. The CDR3 bases are TGCAGTGCTAGTGGAGGGCAGGGTAGGACCTACGAGCAGTACTTC. This sequence encodes CSASGGQGRTYEQYF.

In this sample, this clonotype turned up many times. The chain is built from TRBV30 and TRBJ1-5, with 8 bases that match TRBD1. Trimming at V came to 2 bases and at J to 7 bases, leaving 4 bases not matched to a gene. This CDR3 is built from 13 residues. Germline V gives CDR1 GTSNPN, CDR2 SVGIG (reference sequence). The CDR3 here is CAWSPTGVQPQHF. For the CDR3, the DNA is TGTGCCTGGAGTCCGACAGGGGTACAGCCCCAGCATTTT.

A note on this clonotype: This clone may be a read error of a much larger clone one base away. The chain uses TRBV28 and TRBJ1-1; 8 bases are shared with TRBD1. CDR3 length: 13 residues. Germline CDR1 reads MDHEN; CDR2 reads SYDVKM. V lost 6 bases, J lost 6 bases, and 6 bases stayed unmatched. The CDR3 coding sequence is TGTGCCAGCAGAAGGACAGGGAGATCTGAAGCTTTCTTT. Its translation: CASRRTGRSEAFF.

This clonotype was counted a few times. Possible read error: a much larger clone is one base away. The CDR3 bases are TGCGCCAGCAGCCTCGAAAGGCCTAGTGTGGGGTACCAAGAGGCCCAGTACTTC. It yields the protein CASSLERPSVGYQEAQYF. The gene calls are TRBV5-1 and TRBJ2-5; D is ambiguous. The germline gives CDR1 SGHRS, CDR2 YFSETQ. This CDR3 comprises 18 residues.

As to this clonotype: The junction does not match germline at one end; this may be a read error. V is TRBV3-1 and J is TRBJ2-1; TRBD2 aligns across 8 bases. CDR1 LGHDT and CDR2 YNNKEL come from the germline V gene (reference sequence). The CDR3 has 16 amino acids. Here the CDR3 reads CAGRPGLGSYYNEQFF. Written as DNA, the CDR3 is TGTGCCGGCAGGCCGGGACTAGGTAGCTACTACAATGAGCAGTTCTTC.

Comment on this clonotype: This may arise from a read error, as a much more abundant clone is one base away. The CDR3 does not close with the conserved phenylalanine or tryptophan, likely indicating a read error. The chain is built from TRBV29-1 and TRBJ2-7, with TRBD2 identical over 11 bases. J was trimmed by 4 bases and V by 6 bases; bases with no gene match: 11. CDR1 is SQVTM and CDR2 is ANQGSEA in the germline V gene. This CDR3 region has 15 residues. Written as DNA, the CDR3 is TGCAGCGTCGCCTTACTAGCGGGAGCGGATTACGAGCAGTACCTC. Translating gives CSVALLAGADYEQYL.

Comment on this clonotype: A single base separates this from a much larger clone, so it may be a read error. No conserved phenylalanine or tryptophan is present at the end of the CDR3, so a read error is the likely explanation. The J gene is TRBJ2-5, the V gene TRBV2; D is tentatively TRBD1 or TRBD2 (5 bases each). V was pared by 4 bases and J by 5 bases, with 11 bases between. Germline V gene lookup returns CDR1 SNHLY and CDR2 FYNNEI. The CDR3 runs 13 residues. The CDR3 bases are TGTGCCAGCAGTGTAGCCGGGGCGGAGACCCAGTACTCC. It translates to CASSVAGAETQYS.

This clonotype was detected many times. The genes are TRBV10-1 and TRBJ2-3, with TRBD1 as a possible D gene (6 bases). CDR1 and CDR2 (germline): WNHNN, SYGVQD (reference sequence). This CDR3 spans 14 amino acids. V lost 4 bases and J 5 bases, leaving 13 bases between the germline ends. Written as DNA, the CDR3 is TGCGCCAGCAGTGCAGGGACAACGGGAGATACGCAGTATTTT. It codes for CASSAGTTGDTQYF.

There are many counts of this clonotype. This chain connects TRBV9 to TRBJ2-7; 8 nucleotides agree with TRBD1. J gave up 4 bases and V 2 bases, and 5 bases lay outside the gene matches. Germline CDR1 reads SGDLS; CDR2 reads YYNGEE. This CDR3 contains 14 residues. The CDR3 coding sequence is TGTGCCAGCAGCGTGGGGACAGGACCTTACGAGCAGTACTTC. Its protein product is CASSVGTGPYEQYF.

V usage is TRBV7-9 and J usage is TRBJ2-7, with D uncertain. The germline V gene encodes CDR1 SEHNR and CDR2 FQNEAQ (reference sequence). The CDR3 spans 13 residues. V gave up 6 bases and J gave up 2 bases, with 11 bases separating them. The CDR3 region has the DNA TGTGCCAGCAGGCCGACTGGTCCCTACGAGCAGTACTTC. It translates to CASRPTGPYEQYF.

This clonotype came up many times. The chain couples TRBV5-6 to TRBJ2-1; no reliable D call. This CDR3 region has 13 residues. Germline V CDR1 and CDR2: SGHDT, YYEEEE. V was cut by 2 bases and J by 8 bases, with 11 bases left in between. The CDR3 nucleotides are TGTGCCAGCAGCTTCGTTTGGTTGGATGAGCAGTTCTTC. Protein: CASSFVWLDEQFF.

Many counts were recorded for this clonotype. The V and J genes are TRBV5-4 and TRBJ2-3; D unresolved. The CDR3 runs to 13 residues. Trimming took 1 base from V and 6 from J, leaving 9 bases between them. The germline CDR1 and CDR2 sequences are SGHNT and YYREEE (reference sequence). This chain's CDR3 is CASSLPGRDTQYF. Here the CDR3 DNA reads TGTGCCAGCAGCTTGCCTGGGCGGGATACGCAGTATTTT.

This clonotype was counted ten times or more. V and J are TRBV5-1 and TRBJ2-5; a possible D gene is TRBD2 (5 bases). The ends were cut back, 4 bases at V and 0 bases at J, with 7 bases in the middle. The germline V gene has CDR1 SGHRS and CDR2 YFSETQ. The CDR3 spans 13 residues. This CDR3 reads CASSPGYQETQYF. The CDR3, as DNA: TGCGCCAGCAGCCCGGGGTACCAAGAGACCCAGTACTTC.

With regard to this clonotype: A clone one base away is much larger, so this may be a read error. The rearrangement links TRBV29-1 to TRBJ1-1, with D uncertain. The CDR3 length is 12 residues. Germline CDR1 and CDR2: SQVTM and ANQGSEA. In nucleotides, the CDR3 is TGCAGCGTTGAGGAGAATGGTTCTGAAGATTTCTTT. Encoded protein: CSVEENGSEDFF.

This clonotype showed up just a few times. The genes are TRBV7-8 and TRBJ2-1; 9 bases line up with TRBD2. Per the germline V gene, CDR1 is SGHVS and CDR2 is FQNEAQ. CDR3 length equals 16 residues. V trimming: 5 bases; J trimming: 5 bases; junction bases outside the gene matches: 10. The CDR3 loop is CASSPPRTSENNEQFF. Here the CDR3 DNA reads TGTGCCAGCAGCCCCCCCAGGACTAGCGAGAACAATGAGCAGTTCTTC.

This clonotype was seen at least ten times. V gene TRBV14 combines with J gene TRBJ2-7; D not resolved. The CDR3 length is 11 residues. Trimming removed 3 bases at V and 3 bases at J, with 3 bases between. Germline V gene sequence: CDR1 SGHDN, CDR2 FVKESK. For the CDR3, the DNA is TGTGCCAGCAGCCAGCACTACGAGCAGTACTTC. It yields the protein CASSQHYEQYF.

The chain employs TRBV21-1 and TRBJ2-7; the table's D gene call, TRBD2, was not cross checked with the DNA. TRBV21-1 is designated a pseudogene. This CDR3 is built from 16 residues. CDR3 coding DNA: TGTGCCAGCAGCAAAGTCCCGACTAGCGTCTCCTACGAGCAGTACTTC. Amino acid sequence: CASSKVPTSVSYEQYF.